The rows below give T cell receptor beta chains drawn from one sample of a study of T cell clonotyping in hematopoietic cell transplantation. Generated by immunoSEQ multiplex PCR, the TCRdb table keeps only in-frame clones and is missing some. The repertoire holds 25,000 to 35,000 clones, around 95% seen once, with 1.3% to 1.5% in the top ten. The sample consisted of peripheral blood mononuclear cells. Source of these receptors: a man in his forties or fifties in good health. Some clones in this sample may be carry-over from other donors' samples. CDR3s include the opening cysteine and the closing phenylalanine or tryptophan. Fields, in order: V gene, J gene, CDR3 protein.

V gene: TRBV5-1; J gene: TRBJ2-2; CDR3 protein: CASSLRPALTGELFF
V gene: TRBV7-6; J gene: TRBJ1-5; CDR3 protein: CASSLFKGVGQPQHF
V gene: TRBV30; J gene: TRBJ2-1; CDR3 protein: CAAQAGSYNEQFF
V gene: TRBV7-8; J gene: TRBJ2-1; CDR3 protein: CASSQQGGGAYNEQFF
V gene: TRBV14; J gene: TRBJ1-1; CDR3 protein: CASSQDLRTNTEAFF
V gene: TRBV7-8; J gene: TRBJ1-2; CDR3 protein: CASSGGQGAGYGYTF
V gene: TRBV7-8; J gene: TRBJ1-1; CDR3 protein: CASSGGQGIYMNTEAFF
V gene: TRBV7-2; J gene: TRBJ2-7; CDR3 protein: CASSPAQGSYEQYF
V gene: TRBV7-3; J gene: TRBJ2-2; CDR3 protein: CASSLLAGLTGELFF
V gene: TRBV7-3; J gene: TRBJ1-1; CDR3 protein: CASRFDSNTEAFF
V gene: TRBV4-3; J gene: TRBJ1-2; CDR3 protein: CASSQIRQGAGGGYTF
V gene: TRBV13; J gene: TRBJ1-2; CDR3 protein: CASSAPGGHYGYTF
V gene: TRBV5-1; J gene: TRBJ1-1; CDR3 protein: CASSSDGQVEAFF
V gene: TRBV5-1; J gene: TRBJ1-1; CDR3 protein: CASSWALGGTEAFF
V gene: TRBV5-1; J gene: TRBJ1-1; CDR3 protein: CASTARGHLNTEAFF
V gene: TRBV27; J gene: TRBJ1-2; CDR3 protein: CASSLSVPYDGTNYGYTF
V gene: TRBV20-1; J gene: TRBJ1-1; CDR3 protein: CSATWGSEAFF
V gene: TRBV6-5; J gene: TRBJ2-7; CDR3 protein: CASSSNGVEQYF